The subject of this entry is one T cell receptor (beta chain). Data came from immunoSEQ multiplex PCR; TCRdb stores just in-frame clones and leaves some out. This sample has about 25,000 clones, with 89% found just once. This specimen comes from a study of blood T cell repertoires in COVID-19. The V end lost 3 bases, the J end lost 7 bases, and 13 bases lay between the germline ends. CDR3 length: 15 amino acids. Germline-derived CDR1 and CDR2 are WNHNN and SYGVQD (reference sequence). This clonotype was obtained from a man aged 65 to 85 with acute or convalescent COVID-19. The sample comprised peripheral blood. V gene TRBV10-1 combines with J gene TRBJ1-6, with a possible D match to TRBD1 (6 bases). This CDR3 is CASSDGQTLNSPLHF. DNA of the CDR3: TGCGCCAGCAGTGACGGACAGACTTTGAATTCACCCCTCCACTTT.